This T cell receptor (beta chain) derives from a study of Ad26.COV2.S vaccination and SARS-CoV-2 variants. For the study at large: Donor was assigned to the Ad26.COV2.S arm of trial COV1001. Donor got 5x10^10 or 1x10^11 viral particles of Ad26.COV2.S. Findings and limits, study-wide: Breadth and depth estimates from TCRs may understate total T cell responses.

Repertoires were generated with immunoSEQ multiplex PCR, while TCRdb's copy carries only in-frame clones and drops some. The sample carries about 420,000 clones, approximately 88% recorded once. The treatment was: 15 to 20 received Ad26.COV2.S at low or high dose, single or two shots; a few received placebo; per-sample allocation not given. Vaccine and placebo recipients were sampled on day 63 after the first injection. Notes on this clone: Its antigen is unidentified.

Sequencing was performed on peripheral blood, taken in a trial of Ad26.COV2.S vaccine versus placebo. The source of this sequence is a person aged 18-65 years who received the Ad26.COV2.S COVID-19 vaccine or a placebo.

The CDR3 bases are TGTGCCAGCAGCCAGACAGGTCTGGGCACAGATACGCAGTATTTT. Translating gives CASSQTGLGTDTQYF. The V and J genes are TRBV7-2 and TRBJ2-3; possible D gene TRBD1, 6 bases. This CDR3 is built from 15 residues. Germline V lookup: CDR1 SGHTA, CDR2 FQGNSA. Trimming shortened V by 5 bases and J by 1 base, and 13 bases separated the two germline ends.